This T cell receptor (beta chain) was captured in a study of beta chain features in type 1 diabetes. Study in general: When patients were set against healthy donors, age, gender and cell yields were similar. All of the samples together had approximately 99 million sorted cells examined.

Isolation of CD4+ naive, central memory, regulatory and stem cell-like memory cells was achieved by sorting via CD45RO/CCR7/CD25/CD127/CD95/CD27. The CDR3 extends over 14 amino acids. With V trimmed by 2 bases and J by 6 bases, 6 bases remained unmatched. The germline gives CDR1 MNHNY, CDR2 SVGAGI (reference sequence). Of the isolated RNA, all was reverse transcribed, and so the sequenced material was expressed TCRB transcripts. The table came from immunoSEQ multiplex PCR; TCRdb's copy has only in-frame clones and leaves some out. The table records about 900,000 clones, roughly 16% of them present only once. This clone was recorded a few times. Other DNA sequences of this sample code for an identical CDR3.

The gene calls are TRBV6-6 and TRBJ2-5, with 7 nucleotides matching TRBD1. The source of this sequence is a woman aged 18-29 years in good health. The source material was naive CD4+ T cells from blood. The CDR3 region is CASSYPNRGQTQYF. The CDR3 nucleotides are TGTGCCAGCAGTTACCCCAACAGGGGACAGACCCAGTACTTC.